This T cell receptor (beta chain) was identified in a study of blood T cell repertoires in COVID-19. Study information: Acute-phase and convalescent COVID-19 samples originated in the United States, Italy and Spain. From T cells, B-cell-depleted T cells, or PBMCs came the material, which was cDNA or gDNA.

How the authors handled the data: Amplified reference gene primers provided the basis for estimating nucleated cell counts. This table comes from immunoSEQ multiplex PCR, and its TCRdb copy is limited to in-frame clones, with some not included. Clone size and V and J calls were adopted from that table, with D and trimming inferred from the DNA. The table records 340,000 or so clones, 83% of them present only once. The CDR3 has 12 amino acids. V was shortened by 1 base and J by 7 bases, with 8 bases between the two germline ends. Germline V gene data show CDR1 as SGHNT and CDR2 as YENEEA. This clonotype originated in a young man with active or convalescent COVID-19. The genes are TRBV11-3 and TRBJ2-7; D is unresolved. Input material: peripheral blood. The chain's CDR3 is CASSLGFGEQYF. The CDR3 bases are TGTGCCAGCAGCTTAGGCTTCGGGGAGCAGTACTTC. The full variable domain, in which reference TRBV11-3 and TRBJ2-7 provide the parts outside the CDR3, is EAGVVQSPRYKIIEKKQPVAFWCNPISGHNTLYWYLQNLGQGPELLIRYENEEAVDDSQLPKDRFSAERLKGVDSTLKIQPAELGDSAVYLCASSLGFGEQYFGPGTRLTVT.